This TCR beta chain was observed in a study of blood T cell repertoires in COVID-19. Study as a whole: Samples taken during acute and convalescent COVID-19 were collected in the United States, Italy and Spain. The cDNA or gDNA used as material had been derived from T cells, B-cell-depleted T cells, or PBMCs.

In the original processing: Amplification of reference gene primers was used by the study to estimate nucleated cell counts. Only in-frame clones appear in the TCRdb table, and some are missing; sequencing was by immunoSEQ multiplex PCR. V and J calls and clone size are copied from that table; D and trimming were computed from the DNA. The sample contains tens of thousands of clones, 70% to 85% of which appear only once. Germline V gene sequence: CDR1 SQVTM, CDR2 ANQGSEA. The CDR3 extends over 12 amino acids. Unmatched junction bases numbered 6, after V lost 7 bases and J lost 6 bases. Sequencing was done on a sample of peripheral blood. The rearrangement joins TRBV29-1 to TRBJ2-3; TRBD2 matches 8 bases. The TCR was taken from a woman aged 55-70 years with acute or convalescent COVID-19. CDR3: CSGKAGADTQYF. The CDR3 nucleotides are TGCAGCGGAAAAGCGGGGGCTGATACGCAGTATTTT.